The T cell receptor beta chain under discussion was sequenced for a study of shared clonotypes between healthy human individuals. Here immunoSEQ multiplex PCR was the method, and the copy in TCRdb shows in-frame clones only, minus some. Of about 2.2 million clones detected, 80% to 95% appear once; the ten largest clones hold approximately 1.7%. Germline values: CDR1 SGHRS, CDR2 YFSETQ. The CDR3 is 15 amino acids. V shed 0 bases and J shed 1 base, with 9 bases lying between them. The naive CD8 population came from CD45RO-negative cells selected for CCR7, without terminally differentiated effector memory CD45RA+ cells. Comments on this clone: The same CDR3 also results from other DNA sequences found in this sample.

The material sequenced was naive CD8+ T cells from PBMCs. The chain uses TRBV5-1 and TRBJ2-3; the D gene is possibly TRBD2 (6 bases). This TCR derives from a man younger than 30 in good health. Some clones in this sample may be carry-over from other donors' samples. DNA for the CDR3: TGCGCCAGCAGCTTGGAGCGGGCCGGCACAGATACGCAGTATTTT. Translating it yields CASSLERAGTDTQYF.